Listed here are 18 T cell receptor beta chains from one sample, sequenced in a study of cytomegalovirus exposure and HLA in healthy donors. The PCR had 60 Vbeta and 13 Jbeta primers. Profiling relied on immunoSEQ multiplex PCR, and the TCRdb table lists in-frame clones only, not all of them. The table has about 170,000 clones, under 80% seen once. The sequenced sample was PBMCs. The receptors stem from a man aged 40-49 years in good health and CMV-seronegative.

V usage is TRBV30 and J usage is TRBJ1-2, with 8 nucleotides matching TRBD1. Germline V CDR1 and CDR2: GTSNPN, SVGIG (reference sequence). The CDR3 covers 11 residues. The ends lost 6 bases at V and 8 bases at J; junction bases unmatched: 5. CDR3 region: CACQGARGYTF. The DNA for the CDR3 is TGTGCCTGTCAGGGGGCTCGGGGCTACACCTTC.

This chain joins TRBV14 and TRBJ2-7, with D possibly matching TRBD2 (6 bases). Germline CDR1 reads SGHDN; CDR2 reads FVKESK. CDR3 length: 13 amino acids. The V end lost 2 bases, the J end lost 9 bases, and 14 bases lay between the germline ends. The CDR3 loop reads CASSQSRGAWQYF. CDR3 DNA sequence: TGTGCCAGCAGCCAATCTCGCGGGGCTTGGCAGTACTTC.

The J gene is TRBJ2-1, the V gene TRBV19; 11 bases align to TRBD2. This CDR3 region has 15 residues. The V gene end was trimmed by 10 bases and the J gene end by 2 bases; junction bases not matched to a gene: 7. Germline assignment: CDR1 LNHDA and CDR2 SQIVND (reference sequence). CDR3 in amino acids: CATQTSGVPYNEQFF. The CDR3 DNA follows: TGTGCCACCCAGACTAGCGGGGTCCCCTACAATGAGCAGTTCTTC.

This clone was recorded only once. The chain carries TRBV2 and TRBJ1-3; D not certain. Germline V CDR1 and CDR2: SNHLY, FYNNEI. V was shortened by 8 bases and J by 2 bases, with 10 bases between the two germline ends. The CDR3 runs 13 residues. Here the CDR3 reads CASSSGAGNTIYF. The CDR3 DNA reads TGTGCCAGCTCCTCCGGGGCTGGAAACACCATATATTTT.

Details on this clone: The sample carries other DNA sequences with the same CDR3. The CDR3 reads CASSLRDRPQETQYF. The CDR3 nucleotides are TGTGCCAGCAGCCTAAGGGACAGGCCCCAAGAGACCCAGTACTTC. This rearrangement joins TRBV7-2 to TRBJ2-5; the match to TRBD1 covers 8 bases. This CDR3 is built from 15 residues. Losses at the gene ends were 5 bases for V and 1 base for J; bases not matched to a gene: 6. Germline V gene sequence: CDR1 SGHTA, CDR2 FQGNSA.

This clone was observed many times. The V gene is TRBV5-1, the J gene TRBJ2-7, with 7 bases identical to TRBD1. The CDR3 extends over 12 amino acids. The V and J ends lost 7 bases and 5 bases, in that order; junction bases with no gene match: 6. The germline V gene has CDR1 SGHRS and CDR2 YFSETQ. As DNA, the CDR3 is TGCGCCAGCCGGAAAACAGGGGACGAGCAGTACTTC. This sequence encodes CASRKTGDEQYF. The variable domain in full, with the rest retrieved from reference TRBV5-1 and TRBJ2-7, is KAGVTQTPRYLIKTRGQQVTLSCSPISGHRSVSWYQQTPGQGLQFLFEYFSETQRNKGNFPGRFSGRQFSNSRSEMNVSTLELGDSALYLCASRKTGDEQYFGPGTRLTVT.

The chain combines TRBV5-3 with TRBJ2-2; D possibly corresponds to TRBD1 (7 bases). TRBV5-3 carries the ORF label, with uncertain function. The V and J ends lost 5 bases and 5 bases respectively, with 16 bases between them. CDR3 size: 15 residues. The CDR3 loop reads CARRVTGAGTGELFF. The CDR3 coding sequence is TGTGCCAGAAGGGTCACAGGGGCGGGAACCGGGGAGCTGTTTTTT.

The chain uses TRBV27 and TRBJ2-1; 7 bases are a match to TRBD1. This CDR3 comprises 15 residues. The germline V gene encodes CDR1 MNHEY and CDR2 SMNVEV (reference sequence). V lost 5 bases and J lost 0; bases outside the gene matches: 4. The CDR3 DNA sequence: TGTGCCAGCAGTAAGACAGGGAGCTCCTACAATGAGCAGTTCTTC. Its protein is CASSKTGSSYNEQFF.

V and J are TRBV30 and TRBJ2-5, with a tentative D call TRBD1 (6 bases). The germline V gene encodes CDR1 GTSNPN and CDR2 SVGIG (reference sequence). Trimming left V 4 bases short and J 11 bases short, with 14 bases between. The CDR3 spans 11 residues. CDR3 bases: TGTGCCTGGACAGGGGTGAGGGAGCAGTACTTC. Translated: CAWTGVREQYF.

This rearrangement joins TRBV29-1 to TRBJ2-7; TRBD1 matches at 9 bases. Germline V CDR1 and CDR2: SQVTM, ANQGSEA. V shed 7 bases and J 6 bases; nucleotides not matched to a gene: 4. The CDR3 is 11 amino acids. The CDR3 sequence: CSGWTGVEQYF. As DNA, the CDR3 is TGCAGCGGGTGGACAGGGGTCGAGCAGTACTTC.

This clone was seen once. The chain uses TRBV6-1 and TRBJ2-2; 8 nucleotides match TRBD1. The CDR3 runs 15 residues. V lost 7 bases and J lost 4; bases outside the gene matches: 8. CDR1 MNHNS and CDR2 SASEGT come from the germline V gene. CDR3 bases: TGTGCCAGCACTCACGGGACAGGAGGCACCGGGGAGCTGTTTTTT. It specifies CASTHGTGGTGELFF.

The CDR3 coding sequence is TGTGCCAGCAGTGAAATCCTAGCGGGGGGACAAGAGACCCAGTACTTC. Translated, it gives CASSEILAGGQETQYF. The chain joins TRBV2 to TRBJ2-5; 11 nucleotides align to TRBD2. The CDR3 contains 16 residues. Germline values: CDR1 SNHLY, CDR2 FYNNEI. V was clipped by 2 bases and J by 2 bases; unmatched bases: 4.

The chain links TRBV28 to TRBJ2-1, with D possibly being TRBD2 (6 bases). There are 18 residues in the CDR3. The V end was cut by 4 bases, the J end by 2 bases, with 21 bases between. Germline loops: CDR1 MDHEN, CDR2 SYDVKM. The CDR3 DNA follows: TGTGCCAGCAGTTCCCTTTCGATATCATGGAGGGCCTACAATGAGCAGTTCTTC. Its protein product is CASSSLSISWRAYNEQFF.

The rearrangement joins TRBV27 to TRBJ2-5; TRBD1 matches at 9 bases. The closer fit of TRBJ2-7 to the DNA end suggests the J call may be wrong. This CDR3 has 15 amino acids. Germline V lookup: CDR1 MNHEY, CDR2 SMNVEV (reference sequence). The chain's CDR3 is CASSLAGTGNYEQYF. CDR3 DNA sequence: TGTGCCAGCAGTTTGGCGGGGACAGGGAACTACGAGCAGTACTTC.

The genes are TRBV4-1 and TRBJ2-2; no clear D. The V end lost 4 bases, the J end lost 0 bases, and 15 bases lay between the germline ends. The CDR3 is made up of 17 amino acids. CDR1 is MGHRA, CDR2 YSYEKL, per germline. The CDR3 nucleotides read TGCGCCAGCAGCCCCCCGTCGCGGAGCTCGAACACCGGGGAGCTGTTTTTT. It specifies CASSPPSRSSNTGELFF.

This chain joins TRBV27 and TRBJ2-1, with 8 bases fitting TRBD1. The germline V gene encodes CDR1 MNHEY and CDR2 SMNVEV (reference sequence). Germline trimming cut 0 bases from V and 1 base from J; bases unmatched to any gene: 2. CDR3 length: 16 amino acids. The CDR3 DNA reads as TGTGCCAGCAGTTTATCCGGGACAGGATCCTACAATGAGCAGTTCTTC. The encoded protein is CASSLSGTGSYNEQFF.

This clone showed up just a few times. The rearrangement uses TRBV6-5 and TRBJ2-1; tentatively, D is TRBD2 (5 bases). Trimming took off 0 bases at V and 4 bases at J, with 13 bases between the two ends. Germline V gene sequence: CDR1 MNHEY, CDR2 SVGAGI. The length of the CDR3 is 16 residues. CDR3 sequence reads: CASSYSRSGLYNEQFF. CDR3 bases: TGTGCCAGCAGTTACTCGAGGAGCGGTTTATACAATGAGCAGTTCTTC.

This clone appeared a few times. The CDR3 DNA reads TGTGCCAGTAGTGGACAGGGGCCAGGGTGGGAGACCCAGTACTTC. This gives the protein CASSGQGPGWETQYF. V is TRBV19 and J is TRBJ2-5, with 9 bases aligning to TRBD1. J gave up 5 bases and V 5 bases, and 9 bases lay outside the gene matches. The CDR3 is 15 amino acids. In germline, CDR1 is LNHDA, CDR2 SQIVND (reference sequence).